The source of this T cell receptor beta chain is a study of identifying expanded T cells in peripheral blood (dated by TCRdb to about 2019). For the study in its entirety: Separate aliquots of the same genomic DNA pool were sequenced to produce technical replicates, and four replicates were compared in pairs. Broader findings and caveats from the paper: The binomial model flagged about 1.2 differentially abundant clones between technical replicates, compared with about 16.4 over approximately 2 weeks and 19 to 20 over roughly 4 weeks. In all healthy donors, the variance in clone template counts between samples taken 2 to 3 weeks apart rose significantly as total template count increased. The authors expected that over much longer intervals, such as months to years, biological variance in healthy repertoires might increase even further. Across all healthy-donor time intervals, the beta-binomial model significantly lowered both the number of clones called differentially abundant and the false-positive rate.

TCRbeta CDR3 regions were profiled with the immunoSEQ Assay using bias-controlled multiplex PCR amplification of genomic DNA. As for the original processing: The absolute abundance of each unique TCRbeta CDR3 region was quantified after sequences were collapsed and filtered. Two models were used to test differential abundance: a binomial model (Fisher-equivalent) and a beta-binomial model that adds time-dependent variance fitted from healthy donors. Clones with fewer than 5 combined templates were removed, and differential abundance was called for clones with a Benjamini-Hochberg FDR below 0.01. The form v = (b*log(k)+a)^2 was used to model beta-binomial variance as a function of total template count across the two samples. The source is immuneACCESS, and TCRdb retained only in-frame sequences with V and J called. Part of the clones is not carried over; for the studies checked, unresolved V genes explain less than half of this, and the remainder is unexplained. V, J and clone size reflect that table, while D and trimming were determined from the DNA. Here the sample has 75,000 to 95,000 clones; approximately 90% occur a single time. The ten largest clones capture roughly 7% of the sample.

During the collection period, no infections or other immune events were recorded for the healthy donors. Healthy-donor blood repertoires served as a training cohort to calibrate time-dependent variance in a beta-binomial model of T-cell clone differential abundance. The training cohort comprised about ten healthy donors, 3 female and 7 male. An age range of about 25 to 64 years, with an average of 43 years, was recorded for the donors. Obtained from a commercial supplier, whole blood was collected from each healthy donor at three time points set approximately two weeks apart. Genomic DNA was extracted from unsorted whole blood for immunosequencing. Turning to this clone: The antigen it recognizes is unknown. The record has no base qualities; no much larger clone is one base away.

Sequencing input: blood. The clonotype comes from a person aged 18 to 75 in good health.

The nucleotides are TGTGCCAGTAGTATGGGGCAGGGGGGGGAGACCCAGTACTTC. It encodes CASSMGQGGETQYF. The sequence is built from TRBV19 and TRBJ2-5; the D assignment is uncertain and may be TRBD1 or TRBD2, with 7 bases supporting each. The CDR1 and CDR2 encoded by the germline V gene (reference sequence) are LNHDA and SQIVND. Spanning cysteine to phenylalanine, the CDR3 consists of 14 amino acids. Just CDR3 DNA is preserved here, 42 bases in frame from base 1. V is reduced by 3 bases and J by 5 bases, leaving a spacing of 13 bases between them.